The T cell receptor beta chain described here comes from a study of T cell repertoires in cytomegalovirus infection. About this clonotype itself: Its antigen is unidentified.

TCRdb called the reads again in MiXCR, with one record for every CDR3 protein. Of roughly 800,000 distinct CDR3 sequences in the sample, about 28% were seen once. The CDR3 loop spans 12 amino acids. CDR1 SNHLY and CDR2 FYNNEI come from the germline V gene. Trimming removed 9 bases at V and 5 bases at J, with 13 bases between. The receptor was isolated from a human donor in good health (CMV status not recorded). Some clones in this sample may be carry-over from other donors' samples. This sample comprised cultured CD8+ T cells from PBMCs, obtained from culture after CMV antigen stimulation. The rearrangement links TRBV2 to TRBJ2-5, with D perhaps assigned TRBD1 or TRBD2 (6 bases each). CDR3 DNA: TGTGCCAGGGGGGGCGGGGTCGAGACCCAGTACTTC. It is translated as CARGGGVETQYF.